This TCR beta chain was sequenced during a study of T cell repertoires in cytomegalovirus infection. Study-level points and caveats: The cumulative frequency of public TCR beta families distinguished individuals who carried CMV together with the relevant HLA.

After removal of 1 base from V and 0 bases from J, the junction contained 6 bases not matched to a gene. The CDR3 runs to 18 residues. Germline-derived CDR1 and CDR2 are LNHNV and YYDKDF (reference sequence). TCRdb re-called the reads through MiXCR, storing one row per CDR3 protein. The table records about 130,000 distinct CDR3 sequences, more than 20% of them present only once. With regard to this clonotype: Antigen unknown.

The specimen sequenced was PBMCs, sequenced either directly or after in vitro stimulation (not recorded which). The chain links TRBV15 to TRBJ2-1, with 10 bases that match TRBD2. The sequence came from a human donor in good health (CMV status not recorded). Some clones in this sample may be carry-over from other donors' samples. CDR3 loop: CATSRAASGSNSYNEQFF. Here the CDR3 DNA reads TGTGCCACCAGCAGAGCGGCTAGCGGGAGCAACTCCTACAATGAGCAGTTCTTC.